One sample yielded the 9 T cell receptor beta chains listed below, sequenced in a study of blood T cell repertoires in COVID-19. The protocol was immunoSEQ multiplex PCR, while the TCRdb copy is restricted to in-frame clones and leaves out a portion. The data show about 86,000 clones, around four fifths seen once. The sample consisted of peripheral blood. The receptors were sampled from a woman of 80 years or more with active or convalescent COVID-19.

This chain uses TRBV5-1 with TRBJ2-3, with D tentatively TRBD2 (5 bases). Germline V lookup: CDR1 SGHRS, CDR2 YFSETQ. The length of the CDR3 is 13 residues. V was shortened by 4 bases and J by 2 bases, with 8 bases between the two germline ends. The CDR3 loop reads CASSPDSTDTQYF. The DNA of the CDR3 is TGCGCCAGCAGCCCGGACTCCACAGATACGCAGTATTTT.

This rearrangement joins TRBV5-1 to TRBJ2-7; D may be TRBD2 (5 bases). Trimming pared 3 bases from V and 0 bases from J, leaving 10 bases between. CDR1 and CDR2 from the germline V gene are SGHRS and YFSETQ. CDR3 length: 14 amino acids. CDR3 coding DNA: TGCGCCAGCAGCTGGACCCGGGACTCCTACGAGCAGTACTTC. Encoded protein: CASSWTRDSYEQYF.

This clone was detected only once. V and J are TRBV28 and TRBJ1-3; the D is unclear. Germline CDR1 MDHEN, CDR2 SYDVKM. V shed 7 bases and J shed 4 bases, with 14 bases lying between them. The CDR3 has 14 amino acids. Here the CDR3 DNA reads TGTGCCAGCACAAGTACTCCCATCGGAAACACCATATATTTT. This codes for CASTSTPIGNTIYF.

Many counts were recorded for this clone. CDR3 sequence: CASSYRESNEQFF. DNA of the CDR3: TGCGCCAGCAGCTACAGGGAGTCGAATGAGCAGTTCTTC. The chain carries TRBV4-1 and TRBJ2-1; D may be TRBD1 (6 bases). Trimming shortened V by 5 bases and J by 7 bases, and 12 bases separated the two germline ends. Germline V gene data show CDR1 as MGHRA and CDR2 as YSYEKL. The CDR3 totals 13 residues.

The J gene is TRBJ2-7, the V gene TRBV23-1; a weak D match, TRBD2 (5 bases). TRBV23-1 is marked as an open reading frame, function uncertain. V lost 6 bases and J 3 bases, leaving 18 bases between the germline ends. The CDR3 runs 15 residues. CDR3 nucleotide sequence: TGCGCCAGCAGCCTGGGGAGCGTAGCGTGCTACGAGCAGTACTTC. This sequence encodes CASSLGSVACYEQYF.

This chain's CDR3 is CASSPGPEAYEQYF. CDR3 coding DNA: TGTGCCAGCTCACCAGGTCCCGAGGCCTACGAGCAGTACTTC. The J gene is TRBJ2-7, the V gene TRBV18, with D unclear. Germline V gene lookup returns CDR1 KGHSH and CDR2 LQKENI. V was pared by 2 bases and J by 2 bases, with 10 bases between. The CDR3 spans 14 residues.

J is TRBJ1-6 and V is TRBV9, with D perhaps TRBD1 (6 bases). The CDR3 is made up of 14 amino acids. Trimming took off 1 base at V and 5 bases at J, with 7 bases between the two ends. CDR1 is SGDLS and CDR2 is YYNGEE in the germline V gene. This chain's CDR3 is CASSVTGNNSPLHF. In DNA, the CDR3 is TGTGCCAGCAGCGTAACAGGGAATAATTCACCCCTCCACTTT.

CDR3 sequence reads: CASSLASTEAFF. The CDR3 nucleotides are TGTGCCAGCAGCTTGGCGAGCACTGAAGCTTTCTTT. The chain has TRBV5-8 and TRBJ1-1, with D uncertain. The CDR3 has 12 residues. V lost 0 bases and J lost 4, with 4 bases in between. The germline CDR1 and CDR2 sequences are SGHTS and YDEGEE. Together with reference TRBV5-8 and TRBJ1-1, the CDR3 gives the full variable domain: EAGVTQSPTHLIKTRGQQATLRCSPISGHTSVYWYQQALGLGLQFLLWYDEGEERNRGNFPPRFSGRQFPNYSSELNVNALELEDSALYLCASSLASTEAFFGQGTRLTVV.

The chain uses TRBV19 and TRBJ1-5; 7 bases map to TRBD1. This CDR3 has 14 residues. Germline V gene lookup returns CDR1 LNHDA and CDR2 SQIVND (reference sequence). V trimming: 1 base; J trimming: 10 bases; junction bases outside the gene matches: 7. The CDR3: CASSIGDSLGPQHF. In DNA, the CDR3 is TGTGCCAGTAGTATAGGGGACAGTCTGGGTCCCCAGCATTTT.